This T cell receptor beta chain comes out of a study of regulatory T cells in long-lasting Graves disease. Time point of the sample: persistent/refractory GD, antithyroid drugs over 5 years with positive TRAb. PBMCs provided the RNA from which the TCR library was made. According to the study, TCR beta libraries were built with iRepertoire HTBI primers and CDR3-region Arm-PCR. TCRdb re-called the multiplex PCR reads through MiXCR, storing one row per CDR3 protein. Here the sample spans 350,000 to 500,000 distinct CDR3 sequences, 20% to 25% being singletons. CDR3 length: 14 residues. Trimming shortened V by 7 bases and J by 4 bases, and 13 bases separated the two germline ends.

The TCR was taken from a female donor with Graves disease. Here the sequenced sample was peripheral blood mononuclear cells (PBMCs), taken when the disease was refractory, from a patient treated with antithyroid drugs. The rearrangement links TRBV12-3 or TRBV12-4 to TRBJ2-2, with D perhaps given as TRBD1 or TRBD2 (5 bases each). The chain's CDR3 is CASNSGPSTGELFF. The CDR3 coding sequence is TGTGCCAGCAATTCGGGGCCCAGCACCGGGGAGCTGTTTTTT.